The sequence of this T cell receptor (beta chain) was determined in a study of cytomegalovirus exposure and HLA in healthy donors. Points from the study as a whole: Rarity characterized most TCR sequences, yet some public TCRs appeared in many donors. A missense variant in DCLRE1C was later tied to TCR beta V- and J-gene trimming. On later analysis, the bulk of CMV-associated TCR beta chains appeared to be HLA-restricted.

PCR primers comprised 60 Vbeta and 13 Jbeta primers. The assay was immunoSEQ multiplex PCR, and TCRdb's table has in-frame clones only and misses some. The sample has under 200,000 clones, roughly 80% seen once. This CDR3 region has 15 residues. Germline V gives CDR1 SEHNR, CDR2 FQNEAQ (reference sequence). Germline trimming cut 5 bases from V and 4 bases from J; bases unmatched to any gene: 11. In the case of this clone: As yet, its antigen is unknown.

Sequenced: PBMCs. The source of this sequence is a male donor in good health and CMV-seropositive. This chain uses TRBV7-9 with TRBJ2-7; 7 nucleotides agree with TRBD1. For the CDR3, the DNA is TGTGCCAGCAGCCAAATTACAGGGGTGAGGTACGAGCAGTACTTC. This gives the protein CASSQITGVRYEQYF.